This T cell receptor (beta chain) was recorded in a study of graft-versus-host responses after intestinal transplantation. Background on the study: Anti-thymocyte globulin induction, then tacrolimus and steroids for around 3 years, went to all recipients.

The protocol was immunoSEQ multiplex PCR, while the TCRdb copy is restricted to in-frame clones and leaves out a portion. The table has 40,000 to 45,000 clones, about 89% seen once. V gave up 4 bases and J gave up 3 bases; unmatched junction bases: 8. Germline CDR1 is MDHEN and CDR2 is SYDVKM. There are 16 residues in the CDR3. As for this clone: The antigen is undetermined.

Study findings and constraints: An association linked early post-transplant HvG declines with peak circulating GvH clone levels. Those patients showing graft-donor T cell macrochimerism displayed high graft-versus-host to host-versus-graft clonal ratios in allografts.

The source material was PBMCs, sampled 300 to 330 days after intestinal transplant. This sequence joins TRBV28 and TRBJ2-3; 9 bases match TRBD1. The source is a human patient who received an intestinal transplant, so some T cells may come from the graft donor. Written as DNA, the CDR3 is TGTGCCAGCAGTTCCCCGGGACAGGGTAAAACAGATACGCAGTATTTT. Translated: CASSSPGQGKTDTQYF.